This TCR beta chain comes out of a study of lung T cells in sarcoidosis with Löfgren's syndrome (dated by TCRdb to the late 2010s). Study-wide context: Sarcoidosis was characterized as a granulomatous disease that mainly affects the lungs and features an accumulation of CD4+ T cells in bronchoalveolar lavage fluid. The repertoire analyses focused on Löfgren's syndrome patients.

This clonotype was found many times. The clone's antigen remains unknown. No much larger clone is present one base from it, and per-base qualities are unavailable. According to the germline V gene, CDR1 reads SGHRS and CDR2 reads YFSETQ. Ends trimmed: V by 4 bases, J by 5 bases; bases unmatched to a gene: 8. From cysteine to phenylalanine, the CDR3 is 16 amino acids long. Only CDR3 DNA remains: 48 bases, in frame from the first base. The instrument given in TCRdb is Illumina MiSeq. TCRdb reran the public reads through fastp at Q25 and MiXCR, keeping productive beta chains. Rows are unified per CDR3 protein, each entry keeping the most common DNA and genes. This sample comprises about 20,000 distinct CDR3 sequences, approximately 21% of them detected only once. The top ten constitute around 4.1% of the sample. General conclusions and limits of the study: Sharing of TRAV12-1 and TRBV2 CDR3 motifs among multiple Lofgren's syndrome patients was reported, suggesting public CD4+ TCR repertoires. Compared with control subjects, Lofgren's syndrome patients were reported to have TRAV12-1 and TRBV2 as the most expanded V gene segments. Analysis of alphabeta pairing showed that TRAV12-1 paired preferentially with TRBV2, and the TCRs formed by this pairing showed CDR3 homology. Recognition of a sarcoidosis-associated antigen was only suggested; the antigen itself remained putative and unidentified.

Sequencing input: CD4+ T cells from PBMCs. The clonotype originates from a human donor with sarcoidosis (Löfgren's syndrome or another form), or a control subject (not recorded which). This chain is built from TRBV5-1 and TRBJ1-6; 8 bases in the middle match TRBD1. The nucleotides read TGCGCCAGCAGCCCCTCCCAGGGGGCCGATAATTCACCCCTCCACTTT. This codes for CASSPSQGADNSPLHF.